Included here is one T cell receptor (beta chain) sequence, with context. This sample stems from a study of blood T cell repertoires in COVID-19. Across the study: Researchers got acute and convalescent COVID-19 samples from the United States, Italy and Spain.

Original methodology: Amplification with reference gene primers provided the estimates of nucleated cell counts. Assay: immunoSEQ multiplex PCR; the TCRdb copy retains only in-frame clones and omits some. Clone size and the V and J calls come from that table; the DNA yielded D and trimming. The sample lists more than 35,000 clones, roughly 70% seen once, with 6.2% in the top ten. The receptor's source is a man older than 75 with acute or convalescent COVID-19. The specimen sequenced was peripheral blood.

The CDR3 protein is CASSTEGRTYNEQFF. CDR3 coding DNA: TGTGCCAGCAGCACCGAGGGTAGGACCTACAATGAGCAGTTCTTC. The chain recombines TRBV21-1 with TRBJ2-1; the table's D call TRBD2 went unverified against the DNA. TRBV21-1 is shown as a pseudogene. The CDR3 contains 15 residues.